Listed below are T cell receptor beta chains from one sample, sequenced in a study of blood T cell repertoires in COVID-19. Data came from immunoSEQ multiplex PCR; TCRdb stores just in-frame clones and leaves some out. The table lists some 160,000 clones, 87% of them singletons. The sequencing sample was made of peripheral blood. These receptor sequences come from a woman in her 70s with COVID-19, enrolled during active disease. The CDR3 runs from the conserved cysteine through the conserved F or W. The order of the fields is D gene, J gene, CDR3 length, V gene, clone size, CDR3 protein, CDR3 DNA. The D gene is left open where the match is weak. The listing skips clone size in some rows; elsewhere it reads once, few, many or a size class.

d_call: TRBD2
j_call: TRBJ2-5
cdr3_length: 15
v_call: TRBV3-1/TRBV3-2
clone_size: NA
cdr3_aa: CASSQVRSGGETQYF
cdr3_nt: TGTGCCAGCAGCCAAGTTCGTAGCGGGGGTGAGACCCAGTACTTC

d_call: NA
j_call: TRBJ1-1
cdr3_length: 16
v_call: TRBV3-1/TRBV3-2
clone_size: NA
cdr3_aa: CASSQFPRGADTEAFF
cdr3_nt: TGTGCCAGCAGCCAATTTCCTAGGGGCGCGGACACTGAAGCTTTCTTT

d_call: NA
j_call: TRBJ1-4
cdr3_length: 14
v_call: TRBV7-9
clone_size: NA
cdr3_aa: CASSLAEGWEKLFF
cdr3_nt: TGTGCCAGCAGCTTAGCGGAGGGGTGGGAAAAACTGTTTTTT

d_call: TRBD2
j_call: TRBJ2-3
cdr3_length: 15
v_call: TRBV27
clone_size: NA
cdr3_aa: CASRTGTSGADTQYF
cdr3_nt: TGTGCCAGCAGGACCGGGACTAGCGGGGCAGATACGCAGTATTTT

d_call: TRBD1
j_call: TRBJ1-6
cdr3_length: 17
v_call: TRBV5-5
clone_size: NA
cdr3_aa: CASSLYGQGGGNSPLHF
cdr3_nt: TGTGCCAGCAGCTTGTACGGACAGGGAGGAGGGAATTCACCCCTCCACTTT

d_call: TRBD1
j_call: TRBJ1-5
cdr3_length: 13
v_call: TRBV30
clone_size: once
cdr3_aa: CAWSAQGNQPQHF
cdr3_nt: TGTGCCTGGAGTGCACAGGGGAATCAGCCCCAGCATTTT

d_call: TRBD2
j_call: TRBJ2-1
cdr3_length: 19
v_call: TRBV11-2
clone_size: NA
cdr3_aa: CASSLYRQTLAGLYNEQFF
cdr3_nt: TGTGCCAGCAGCTTATACAGACAGACCCTAGCGGGGCTATACAATGAGCAGTTCTTC

d_call: TRBD2
j_call: TRBJ2-3
cdr3_length: 16
v_call: TRBV27
clone_size: NA
cdr3_aa: CASSWGLALDTDTQYF
cdr3_nt: TGTGCCAGCAGTTGGGGACTAGCCCTTGACACAGATACGCAGTATTTT

d_call: NA
j_call: TRBJ2-7
cdr3_length: 14
v_call: TRBV5-4
clone_size: few
cdr3_aa: CASSSGGSSYEQYF
cdr3_nt: TGTGCCAGCAGCTCGGGGGGCAGCTCCTACGAGCAGTACTTC

d_call: NA
j_call: TRBJ2-1
cdr3_length: 14
v_call: TRBV5-4
clone_size: NA
cdr3_aa: CASSSQDGNNEQFF
cdr3_nt: TGTGCCAGCAGCTCACAGGACGGCAACAATGAGCAGTTCTTC

d_call: NA
j_call: TRBJ1-1
cdr3_length: 13
v_call: TRBV19
clone_size: once
cdr3_aa: CASSDLAGTEAFF
cdr3_nt: TGTGCCAGTTCCGACCTAGCCGGCACTGAAGCTTTCTTT

d_call: NA
j_call: TRBJ1-4
cdr3_length: 15
v_call: TRBV5-1
clone_size: NA
cdr3_aa: CASSMTPAFNEKLFF
cdr3_nt: TGCGCCAGCAGCATGACTCCAGCTTTTAATGAAAAACTGTTTTTT

d_call: NA
j_call: TRBJ2-5
cdr3_length: 16
v_call: TRBV4-2
clone_size: once
cdr3_aa: CASSAYRTADQETQYF
cdr3_nt: TGTGCCAGCAGCGCGTACAGGACGGCCGACCAAGAGACCCAGTACTTC

d_call: NA
j_call: TRBJ2-7
cdr3_length: 14
v_call: TRBV2
clone_size: NA
cdr3_aa: CASSEIDGRGEQYF
cdr3_nt: TGTGCCAGCAGTGAAATAGATGGGAGGGGGGAGCAGTACTTC

d_call: TRBD2
j_call: TRBJ2-5
cdr3_length: 16
v_call: TRBV11-2
clone_size: NA
cdr3_aa: CASSSNSGGGERTQYF
cdr3_nt: TGTGCCAGCAGCTCCAATTCGGGAGGCGGGGAAAGGACCCAGTACTTC

d_call: NA
j_call: TRBJ1-1
cdr3_length: 11
v_call: TRBV29-1
clone_size: NA
cdr3_aa: CSVDWNTEAFF
cdr3_nt: TGCAGCGTTGACTGGAACACTGAAGCTTTCTTT

d_call: TRBD1
j_call: TRBJ2-7
cdr3_length: 15
v_call: TRBV3-1/TRBV3-2
clone_size: NA
cdr3_aa: CASSHRDRSSHEQYF
cdr3_nt: TGTGCCAGCAGCCACCGGGACAGGAGTTCGCACGAGCAGTACTTC

d_call: TRBD1
j_call: TRBJ1-5
cdr3_length: 15
v_call: TRBV2
clone_size: NA
cdr3_aa: CASSGTGGIGQPQHF
cdr3_nt: TGTGCCAGCTCTGGGACAGGGGGCATCGGGCAGCCCCAGCATTTT

d_call: TRBD1
j_call: TRBJ1-4
cdr3_length: 16
v_call: TRBV28
clone_size: NA
cdr3_aa: CASSPLGQGGNEKLFF
cdr3_nt: TGTGCCAGCAGTCCCCTTGGACAGGGGGGAAATGAAAAACTGTTTTTT

d_call: NA
j_call: TRBJ1-2
cdr3_length: 11
v_call: TRBV3-1/TRBV3-2
clone_size: NA
cdr3_aa: CASSQADSFSF
cdr3_nt: TGTGCCAGCAGCCAAGCCGACAGCTTCTCCTTC

d_call: TRBD1
j_call: TRBJ2-1
cdr3_length: 16
v_call: TRBV5-4
clone_size: NA
cdr3_aa: CASSTGQGEGVDEQFF
cdr3_nt: TGTGCCAGCAGCACTGGACAGGGGGAAGGTGTGGATGAGCAGTTCTTC

d_call: NA
j_call: TRBJ1-1
cdr3_length: 15
v_call: TRBV5-4
clone_size: few
cdr3_aa: CASSFGSGFNTEAFF
cdr3_nt: TGTGCCAGCAGCTTCGGGTCGGGGTTCAACACTGAAGCTTTCTTT

d_call: NA
j_call: TRBJ1-6
cdr3_length: 15
v_call: TRBV5-1
clone_size: once
cdr3_aa: CASSLDRAGNSPLHF
cdr3_nt: TGCGCCAGCAGCTTGGACAGGGCCGGGAATTCACCCCTCCACTTT

d_call: TRBD2
j_call: TRBJ2-1
cdr3_length: 16
v_call: TRBV5-4
clone_size: NA
cdr3_aa: CASSPRLAGVYNEQFF
cdr3_nt: TGTGCCAGCAGCCCACGACTAGCGGGGGTGTACAATGAGCAGTTCTTC

d_call: TRBD1
j_call: TRBJ1-5
cdr3_length: 15
v_call: TRBV19
clone_size: NA
cdr3_aa: CASQGQGLSNQPQHF
cdr3_nt: TGTGCCAGCCAGGGACAGGGGCTTAGCAATCAGCCCCAGCATTTT

d_call: TRBD1
j_call: TRBJ1-1
cdr3_length: 19
v_call: TRBV4-2
clone_size: NA
cdr3_aa: CASSQAHRGGGKGNTEAFF
cdr3_nt: TGTGCCAGCAGCCAAGCACACAGGGGTGGGGGAAAGGGAAACACTGAAGCTTTCTTT

d_call: TRBD1
j_call: TRBJ1-5
cdr3_length: 15
v_call: TRBV3-1/TRBV3-2
clone_size: few
cdr3_aa: CASSLSSGGSQPQHF
cdr3_nt: TGTGCCAGCAGCCTCAGTTCAGGGGGAAGTCAGCCCCAGCATTTT

d_call: NA
j_call: TRBJ1-1
cdr3_length: 12
v_call: TRBV5-1
clone_size: NA
cdr3_aa: CASSSPGAEAFF
cdr3_nt: TGCGCCAGCAGCTCTCCGGGTGCTGAAGCTTTCTTT

d_call: NA
j_call: TRBJ2-5
cdr3_length: 12
v_call: TRBV12-3/TRBV12-4
clone_size: NA
cdr3_aa: CASSPRLETQYF
cdr3_nt: TGTGCCAGCAGCCCCCGGTTAGAGACCCAGTACTTC

d_call: TRBD1
j_call: TRBJ2-7
cdr3_length: 14
v_call: TRBV7-9
clone_size: NA
cdr3_aa: CASQAGQGSYEQYF
cdr3_nt: TGTGCCAGCCAAGCGGGACAGGGGTCTTACGAGCAGTACTTC

d_call: NA
j_call: TRBJ1-6
cdr3_length: 15
v_call: TRBV9
clone_size: NA
cdr3_aa: CASSVTEGPRSPLHF
cdr3_nt: TGTGCCAGCAGCGTTACAGAGGGTCCTCGGTCACCCCTCCACTTT

d_call: TRBD2
j_call: TRBJ2-1
cdr3_length: 15
v_call: TRBV10-1
clone_size: few
cdr3_aa: CASQPPSGGPNEQFF
cdr3_nt: TGCGCCAGCCAGCCCCCTAGCGGGGGGCCGAATGAGCAGTTCTTC

d_call: TRBD1
j_call: TRBJ2-1
cdr3_length: 15
v_call: TRBV18
clone_size: NA
cdr3_aa: CASSSGQGSYNEQFF
cdr3_nt: TGTGCCAGCTCATCGGGACAGGGATCCTACAATGAGCAGTTCTTC

d_call: NA
j_call: TRBJ2-2
cdr3_length: 15
v_call: TRBV2
clone_size: NA
cdr3_aa: CASSETGGNTGELFF
cdr3_nt: TGTGCCAGCAGTGAAACAGGTGGGAACACCGGGGAGCTGTTTTTT

d_call: NA
j_call: TRBJ1-2
cdr3_length: 16
v_call: TRBV18
clone_size: once
cdr3_aa: CASSPPNSKEDYGYTF
cdr3_nt: TGTGCCAGCTCACCCCCTAACAGTAAGGAAGACTATGGCTACACCTTC

d_call: NA
j_call: TRBJ1-2
cdr3_length: 13
v_call: TRBV9
clone_size: NA
cdr3_aa: CASSPRGYYGYTF
cdr3_nt: TGTGCCAGCAGCCCCCGGGGATACTATGGCTACACCTTC

d_call: NA
j_call: TRBJ2-3
cdr3_length: 16
v_call: TRBV2
clone_size: few
cdr3_aa: CASTVSHGFIPDTQYF
cdr3_nt: TGTGCCAGCACCGTAAGCCACGGGTTTATACCAGATACGCAGTATTTT

d_call: TRBD1
j_call: TRBJ1-4
cdr3_length: 19
v_call: TRBV27
clone_size: NA
cdr3_aa: CASSYTGQIQYLTNEKLFF
cdr3_nt: TGTGCCAGCAGCTATACGGGACAGATACAATATCTAACTAATGAAAAACTGTTTTTT

d_call: NA
j_call: TRBJ1-2
cdr3_length: 15
v_call: TRBV21-1
clone_size: NA
cdr3_aa: CASSTPGQGSYGYTF
cdr3_nt: TGTGCCAGCAGCACACCGGGACAGGGTTCCTATGGCTACACCTTC

d_call: NA
j_call: TRBJ1-2
cdr3_length: 14
v_call: TRBV2
clone_size: NA
cdr3_aa: CASSEYRDDYGYTF
cdr3_nt: TGTGCCAGCAGTGAGTACAGAGATGACTATGGCTACACCTTC

d_call: NA
j_call: TRBJ1-6
cdr3_length: 15
v_call: TRBV7-6
clone_size: NA
cdr3_aa: CASSSGQTYNSPLHF
cdr3_nt: TGTGCCAGCAGCTCTGGACAGACCTATAATTCACCCCTCCACTTT

d_call: TRBD2
j_call: TRBJ2-3
cdr3_length: 17
v_call: TRBV27
clone_size: many
cdr3_aa: CASSPKALAGGRVGQYF
cdr3_nt: TGTGCCAGCAGTCCGAAGGCCCTAGCGGGGGGCCGAGTGGGGCAGTATTTT

d_call: NA
j_call: TRBJ2-3
cdr3_length: 13
v_call: TRBV27
clone_size: NA
cdr3_aa: CASTVGGTDTQYF
cdr3_nt: TGTGCCAGCACCGTCGGAGGCACAGATACGCAGTATTTT

d_call: TRBD2
j_call: TRBJ2-3
cdr3_length: 18
v_call: TRBV15
clone_size: NA
cdr3_aa: CATSRKTFGGGFIDTQYF
cdr3_nt: TGTGCCACCAGCAGAAAAACATTCGGCGGGGGATTTATAGATACGCAGTATTTT

d_call: NA
j_call: TRBJ1-1
cdr3_length: 13
v_call: TRBV7-9
clone_size: NA
cdr3_aa: CASSNQENTEAFF
cdr3_nt: TGTGCCAGCAGTAATCAGGAGAACACTGAAGCTTTCTTT

d_call: TRBD1
j_call: TRBJ2-7
cdr3_length: 16
v_call: TRBV6-6
clone_size: NA
cdr3_aa: CASSYSRDRVIHEQYF
cdr3_nt: TGTGCCAGCAGTTACTCGAGGGACAGGGTGATCCACGAGCAGTACTTC

d_call: NA
j_call: TRBJ1-5
cdr3_length: 15
v_call: TRBV7-9
clone_size: NA
cdr3_aa: CASSLEYGSNQPQHF
cdr3_nt: TGTGCCAGCAGCTTAGAATACGGGAGCAATCAGCCCCAGCATTTT

d_call: NA
j_call: TRBJ1-1
cdr3_length: 17
v_call: TRBV18
clone_size: NA
cdr3_aa: CASSPPGRGASNTEAFF
cdr3_nt: TGTGCCAGCTCACCACCGGGCAGGGGCGCCTCGAACACTGAAGCTTTCTTT

d_call: NA
j_call: TRBJ2-5
cdr3_length: 15
v_call: TRBV5-4
clone_size: NA
cdr3_aa: CASSLAPGVEWTQYF
cdr3_nt: TGTGCCAGCAGCTTGGCCCCAGGGGTGGAGTGGACCCAGTACTTC

d_call: NA
j_call: TRBJ2-7
cdr3_length: 14
v_call: TRBV6-5
clone_size: NA
cdr3_aa: CASQTVVWSYEQYF
cdr3_nt: TGTGCCAGCCAGACAGTAGTGTGGTCCTACGAGCAGTACTTC